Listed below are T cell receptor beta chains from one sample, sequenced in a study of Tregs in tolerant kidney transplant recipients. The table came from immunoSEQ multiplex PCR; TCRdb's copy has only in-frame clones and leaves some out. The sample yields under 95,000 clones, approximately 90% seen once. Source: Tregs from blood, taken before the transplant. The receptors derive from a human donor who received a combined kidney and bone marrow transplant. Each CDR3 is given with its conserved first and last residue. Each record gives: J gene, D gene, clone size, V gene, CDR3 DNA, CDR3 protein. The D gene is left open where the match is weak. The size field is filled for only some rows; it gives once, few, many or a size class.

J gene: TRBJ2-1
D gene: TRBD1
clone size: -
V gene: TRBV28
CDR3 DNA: TGTGCCAGCAGTCCCGGACAGGGTAGGGAGCAGTTCTTC
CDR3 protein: CASSPGQGREQFF

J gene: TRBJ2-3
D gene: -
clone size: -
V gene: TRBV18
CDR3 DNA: TGTGCCAGCTCACCACCAGTGACAGCTCTCAATCGGGATACGCAGTATTTT
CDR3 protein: CASSPPVTALNRDTQYF

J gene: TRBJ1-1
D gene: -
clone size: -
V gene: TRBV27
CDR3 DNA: TGTGCCAGCAAAAGGGACCGTGGGGGCACTGAAGCTTTCTTT
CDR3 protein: CASKRDRGGTEAFF

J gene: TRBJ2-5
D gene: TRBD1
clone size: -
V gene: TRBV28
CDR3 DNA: TGTGCCAGCAGTTCCCCATCCTTCGGACAGGGGGCGTGGGAGACCCAGTACTTC
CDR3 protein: CASSSPSFGQGAWETQYF

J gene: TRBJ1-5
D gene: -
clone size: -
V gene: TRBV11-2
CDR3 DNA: TGTGCCAGCAGCAAAGACGACGGTCAGCCCCAGCATTTT
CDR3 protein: CASSKDDGQPQHF

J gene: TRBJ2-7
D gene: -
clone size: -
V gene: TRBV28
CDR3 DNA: TGTGCCAGCAGTCGGGGATCCTACGAGCAGTACTTC
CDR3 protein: CASSRGSYEQYF

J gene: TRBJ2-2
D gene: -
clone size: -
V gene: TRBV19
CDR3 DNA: TGTGCCAGTAGTACCCGAGGCTATATAAACCCCGGGGAGCTGTTTTTT
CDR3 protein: CASSTRGYINPGELFF

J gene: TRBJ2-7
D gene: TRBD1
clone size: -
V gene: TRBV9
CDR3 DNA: TGTGCCAGCAGCGTCCGGGACAGGGGGAACGAGCAGTACTTC
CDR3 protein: CASSVRDRGNEQYF

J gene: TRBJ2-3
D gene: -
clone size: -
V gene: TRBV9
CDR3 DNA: TGTGCCAGCAGCCCCCGGCCCGCAGGCACAGATACGCAGTATTTT
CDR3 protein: CASSPRPAGTDTQYF

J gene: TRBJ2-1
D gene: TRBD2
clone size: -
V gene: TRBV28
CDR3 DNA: TGTGCCAGCAGTTTGTCTGGGGCGGGAGGTGTTGAGCAGTTCTTC
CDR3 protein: CASSLSGAGGVEQFF

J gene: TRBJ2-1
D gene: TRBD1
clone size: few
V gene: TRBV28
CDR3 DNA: TGTGCCAGCAAAATCGACCGGGACAGGGACTACAATGAGCAGTTCTTC
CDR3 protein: CASKIDRDRDYNEQFF

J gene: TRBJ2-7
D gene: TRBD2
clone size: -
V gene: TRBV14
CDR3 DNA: TGTGCCAGCAGCCGAGGGACTAGCGGGGTCCGGTACGAGCAGTACTTC
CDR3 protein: CASSRGTSGVRYEQYF

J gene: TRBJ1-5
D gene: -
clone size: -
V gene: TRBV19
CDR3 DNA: TGTGCCAGTAGTATAGGGTCCGGGCGGTCCCAGCATTTT
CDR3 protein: CASSIGSGRSQHF

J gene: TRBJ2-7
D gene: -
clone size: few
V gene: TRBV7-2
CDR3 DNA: TGTGCCAGCAGCCCTAGCGTCGGCAGTTCCTACGAGCAGTACTTC
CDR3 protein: CASSPSVGSSYEQYF

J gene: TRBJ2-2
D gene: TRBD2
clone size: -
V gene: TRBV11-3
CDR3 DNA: TGTGCCATTCCCGGGACTAGCGGGAGGTCGGACACCGGGGAGCTGTTTTTT
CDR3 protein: CAIPGTSGRSDTGELFF

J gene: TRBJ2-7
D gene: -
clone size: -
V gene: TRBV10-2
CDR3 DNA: TGCGCCAGCAGTGTAGGATCTTCCGAGCAGTACTTC
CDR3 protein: CASSVGSSEQYF

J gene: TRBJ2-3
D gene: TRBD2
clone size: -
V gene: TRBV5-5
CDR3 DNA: TGTGCCAGCAGCTTGGCATTTCTAGCGGGAGGGGAGGTTACGCAGTATTTT
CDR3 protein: CASSLAFLAGGEVTQYF

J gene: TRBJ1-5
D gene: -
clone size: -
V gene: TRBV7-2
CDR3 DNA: TGTGCCAGCAGCCTCAACCTCAACATAAGGTACAATCAGCCCCAGCATTTT
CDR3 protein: CASSLNLNIRYNQPQHF

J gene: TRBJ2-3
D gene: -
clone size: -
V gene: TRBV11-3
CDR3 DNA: TGTGCCAGCAGCTTAGATGCCGGGAGCTTGAGTACGCAGTATTTT
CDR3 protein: CASSLDAGSLSTQYF

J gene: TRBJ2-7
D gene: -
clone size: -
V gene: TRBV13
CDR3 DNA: TGTGCCAGCAGCTTAGGCCGGCAGGGCGTTTACGAGCAGTACTTC
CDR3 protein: CASSLGRQGVYEQYF

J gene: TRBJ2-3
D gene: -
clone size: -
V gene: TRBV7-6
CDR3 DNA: TGTGCCAGCAGCACCTCTAGCACAGATACGCAGTATTTT
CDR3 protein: CASSTSSTDTQYF

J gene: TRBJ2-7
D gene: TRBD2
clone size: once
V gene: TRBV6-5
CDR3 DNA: TGTGCCAGCGGAGCGGGAGGGCCTTACGAGCAGTACTTC
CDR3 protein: CASGAGGPYEQYF

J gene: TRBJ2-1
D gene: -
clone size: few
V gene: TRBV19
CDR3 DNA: TGTGCCAGTAAGGGGAGCTCCTACAATGAGCAGTTCTTC
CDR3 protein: CASKGSSYNEQFF

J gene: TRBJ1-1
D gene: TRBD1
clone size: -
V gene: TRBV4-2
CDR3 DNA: TGTGCCAGCAGCCAACATAGACAGGGAACTGAAGCTTTCTTT
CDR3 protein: CASSQHRQGTEAFF

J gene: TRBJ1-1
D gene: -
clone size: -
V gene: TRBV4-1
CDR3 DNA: TGTGCCAGCAGCCAAGATGGAACGGGTTCTGATACAGCTTTCTTT
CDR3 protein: CASSQDGTGSDTAFF

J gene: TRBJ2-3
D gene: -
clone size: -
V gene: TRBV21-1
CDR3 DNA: TGTGCCAGCAGCACTACTGGGCCGGATACGCAGTATTTT
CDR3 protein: CASSTTGPDTQYF

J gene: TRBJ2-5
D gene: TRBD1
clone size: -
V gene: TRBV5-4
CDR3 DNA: TGTGCCAGCAGCTTGGATTATGGGACAGGGTCCCTCCGGGAGACCCAGTACTTC
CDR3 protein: CASSLDYGTGSLRETQYF

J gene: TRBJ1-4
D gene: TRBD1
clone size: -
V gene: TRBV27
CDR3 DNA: TGTGCCAGCAGGGGGACAGGGGCCGGTGAAAAACTGTTTTTT
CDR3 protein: CASRGTGAGEKLFF

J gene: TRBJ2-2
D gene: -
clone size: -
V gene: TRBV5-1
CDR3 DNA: TGCGCCAGCAGCTTGGAGGCAGGTCTGAACACCGGGGAGCTGTTTTTT
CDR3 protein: CASSLEAGLNTGELFF

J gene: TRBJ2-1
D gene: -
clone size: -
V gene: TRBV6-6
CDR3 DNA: TGTGCCAGCAGTTACCGGCTTCTAGGTGAGCAGTTCTTC
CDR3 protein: CASSYRLLGEQFF

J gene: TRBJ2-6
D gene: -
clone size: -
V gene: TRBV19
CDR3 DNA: TGTGCCAGTAGACATCCTCAAAGAACTGGGGCCAACGTCCTGACTTTC
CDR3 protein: CASRHPQRTGANVLTF

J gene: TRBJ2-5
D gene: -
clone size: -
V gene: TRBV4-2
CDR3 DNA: TGTGCCAGCAGCCTAGGGGAACAAGAGACCCAGTACTTC
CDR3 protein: CASSLGEQETQYF

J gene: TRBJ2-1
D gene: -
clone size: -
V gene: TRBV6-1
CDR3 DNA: TGTGCCAGCAGTGCCAGGTCAGAGCAGTTCTTC
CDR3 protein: CASSARSEQFF

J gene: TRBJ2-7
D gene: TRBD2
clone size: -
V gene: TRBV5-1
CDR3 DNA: TGCGCCAGCAGACCTTGGACTAGCACCTCCTCCTACGAGCAGTACTTC
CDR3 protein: CASRPWTSTSSYEQYF

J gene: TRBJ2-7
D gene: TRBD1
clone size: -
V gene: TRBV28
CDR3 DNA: TGTGCCAGCAGACCTCGCGGGACAGGGGTCGGCCACGAGCAGTACTTC
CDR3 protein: CASRPRGTGVGHEQYF

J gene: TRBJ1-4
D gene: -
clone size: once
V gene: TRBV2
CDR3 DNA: TGTGCCAGCAGAAGCAGGGCCGTCAATGAAAAACTGTTTTTT
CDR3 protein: CASRSRAVNEKLFF

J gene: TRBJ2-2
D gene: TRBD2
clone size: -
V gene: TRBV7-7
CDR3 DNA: TGTGCTAGCAGCCCTAGCGGGAACGGGGAGCTGTTTTTT
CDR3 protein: CASSPSGNGELFF

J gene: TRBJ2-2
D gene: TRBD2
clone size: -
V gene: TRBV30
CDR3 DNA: TGTGCCTGGAGACGACTAGCAAACACCGGGGAGCTGTTTTTT
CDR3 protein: CAWRRLANTGELFF

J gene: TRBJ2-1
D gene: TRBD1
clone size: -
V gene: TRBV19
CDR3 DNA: TGTGCCAGTAGTGTGGGACAGGTAAACAATGAGCAGTTCTTC
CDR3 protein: CASSVGQVNNEQFF

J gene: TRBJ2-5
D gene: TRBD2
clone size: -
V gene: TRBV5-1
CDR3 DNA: TGCGCCAGCAACCTAGCGGGAGCCATTTGGGAGACCCAGTACTTC
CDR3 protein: CASNLAGAIWETQYF

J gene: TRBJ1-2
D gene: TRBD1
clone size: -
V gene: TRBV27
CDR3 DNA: TGTGCCAGCCACGGGACAGAAAACTATGGCTACACCTTC
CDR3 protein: CASHGTENYGYTF

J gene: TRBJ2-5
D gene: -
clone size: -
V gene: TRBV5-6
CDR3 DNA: TGTGCCAGCAGCTCTAAGCTAGCGAGGAAAGAGACCCAGTACTTC
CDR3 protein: CASSSKLARKETQYF

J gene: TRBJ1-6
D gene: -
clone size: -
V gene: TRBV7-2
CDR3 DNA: TGTGCCAGCAGCTTAGGGCCCTATAATTCACCCCTCCACTTT
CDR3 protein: CASSLGPYNSPLHF

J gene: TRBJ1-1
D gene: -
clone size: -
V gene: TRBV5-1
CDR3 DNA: TGCGCCAGCAACCCACAGGGCATCACTGAAGCTTTCTTT
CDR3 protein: CASNPQGITEAFF

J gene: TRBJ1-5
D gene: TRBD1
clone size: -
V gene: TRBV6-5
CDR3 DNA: TGTGCCAGCAGAGGACAGGGGGATCAGCCCCAGCATTTT
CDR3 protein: CASRGQGDQPQHF

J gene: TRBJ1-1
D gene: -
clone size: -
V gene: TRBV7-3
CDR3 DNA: TGTGCCAGCAGTCCAGTTAACACTGACGCTTTCTTT
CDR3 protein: CASSPVNTDAFF